This T cell receptor beta chain was recorded in a study of blood T cell repertoires in COVID-19. At the level of the study: The analysed material was cDNA or gDNA that came from T cells, B-cell-depleted T cells, or PBMCs.

Germline V gene lookup returns CDR1 SEHNR and CDR2 FQNEAQ (reference sequence). The CDR3 length is 18 residues. With 6 bases clipped from V and 4 bases from J, the junction kept 10 bases outside the gene matches. Authors' data handling: Researchers report that nucleated cell counts were estimated from reference gene primer amplification. Only in-frame clones appear in the TCRdb table, and some are missing; sequencing was by immunoSEQ multiplex PCR. V and J calls and clone size are copied from that table; D and trimming were computed from the DNA. The data hold approximately 70,000 clones, with approximately 89% observed a single time. This clone was counted a single time.

Sequencing used peripheral blood. The clonotype originates from a woman in her sixties with acute or convalescent COVID-19. The J gene is TRBJ2-6, the V gene TRBV7-9; TRBD1 matches 12 bases. CDR3 sequence: CASRDTGTGGLGANVLTF. CDR3 DNA: TGTGCCAGCAGAGACACCGGGACAGGGGGCTTGGGGGCCAACGTCCTGACTTTC.